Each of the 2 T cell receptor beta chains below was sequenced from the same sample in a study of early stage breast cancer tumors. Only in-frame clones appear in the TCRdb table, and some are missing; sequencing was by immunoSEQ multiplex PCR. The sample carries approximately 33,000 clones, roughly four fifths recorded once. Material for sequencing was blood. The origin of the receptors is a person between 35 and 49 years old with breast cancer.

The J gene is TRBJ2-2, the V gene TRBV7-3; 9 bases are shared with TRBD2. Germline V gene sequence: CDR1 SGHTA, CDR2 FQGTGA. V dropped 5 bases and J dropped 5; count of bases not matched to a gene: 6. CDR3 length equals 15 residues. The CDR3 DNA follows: TGTGCCAGCAGCCCAGTTAGCGGGAGTACCGGGGAGCTGTTTTTT. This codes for CASSPVSGSTGELFF.

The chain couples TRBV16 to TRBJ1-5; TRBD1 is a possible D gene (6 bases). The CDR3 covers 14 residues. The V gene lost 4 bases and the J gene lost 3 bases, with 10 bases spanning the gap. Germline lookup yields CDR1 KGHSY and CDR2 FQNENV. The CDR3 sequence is CASSPGDNNQPQHF. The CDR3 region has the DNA TGTGCCAGCAGCCCCGGGGACAACAATCAGCCCCAGCATTTT.